The present T cell receptor beta chain was sequenced within a study of cytomegalovirus exposure and HLA in healthy donors. Study results and caveats: Sequencing had likely introduced a cluster of highly shared sequence variants as an artifact.

This PCR relied on a set of 60 Vbeta primers and 13 Jbeta primers. Profiled with immunoSEQ multiplex PCR; TCRdb holds only in-frame clones, not every one. This table holds some 100,000 clones, roughly 88% found once. The germline gives CDR1 SEHNR, CDR2 FQNEAQ (reference sequence). This CDR3 spans 12 amino acids. With respect to this clone: Its specificity is unknown.

The receptor comes from a woman aged 18-35 years in good health and CMV-seronegative. Sequencing was done on a sample of PBMCs. This rearrangement joins TRBV7-9 to TRBJ2-5; D uncertain. The DNA end lines up better with TRBJ2-7; the J call may be wrong. The CDR3 region is CASSPHPYEQYF. CDR3 nucleotide sequence: TGTGCCAGCAGCCCCCACCCCTACGAGCAGTACTTC.